This TCR beta chain was sequenced during a study of blood T cell repertoires in COVID-19 (dated by TCRdb to 2020 to 2022). General notes on the study: Collaborator samples came from the United States, Italy and Spain and covered acute and convalescent phases of COVID-19. Where available, HLA class I and class II types were taken from metadata supplied by the sample provider and were not determined by assay-based typing. The repertoires were released in a freely available public database intended as a resource for research on the immune response to SARS-CoV-2. Samples came from the ongoing ImmuneRACE study (first 160 participants) plus 1,254 subjects from 6 global collaborators. The dataset comprised deeply sampled blood TCRbeta repertoires from subjects exposed to, actively infected with, or recovered from COVID-19. The material from the prospective study consisted of cDNA or gDNA derived from T cells, B-cell-depleted T cells, or PBMCs. Sample metadata almost always included a de-identified subject ID, COVID-19 status, age in years and sex. Results and caveats for the whole study, not just this receptor: The quantity of clinical and demographic metadata differed by source and by participant and was supplied without curation.

Turning to this clone: No cognate antigen has been identified for it. The input lacks base qualities; no much larger clone sits a single base away.

Taken from cysteine to phenylalanine, the CDR3 has 14 residues. Of all the DNA, just the CDR3 is kept, 42 bases in frame from base 1. CDR1 SGHKS and CDR2 YYEKEE were looked up in the germline V gene (reference sequence). After removal of 5 bases from V and 1 base from J, the junction retains 4 bases not matched to a gene. At one collaborating source in Seattle, patients were enrolled during active infection and were followed longitudinally through the course of disease. Each collaborating institution followed its own protocols to collect whole blood in K2EDTA tubes. For TCRbeta analysis, collaborator samples were shipped as frozen whole blood, as isolated PBMCs, or as DNA extracted from either sample type. The immunoSEQ Assay, a bias-controlled multiplex PCR, was used to amplify TCRbeta CDR3 regions from genomic DNA. On the authors' methods: Nucleated cell counts per sample were estimated from amplification of reference gene primers within the assay. To quantify the absolute abundance of each unique TCRbeta CDR3 rearrangement, sequence reads were collapsed and filtered. For each sample, productive Simpson clonality was calculated as the square root of Simpson's diversity index across productive rearrangements. The clones in this table, taken by TCRdb from immuneACCESS, are in-frame only. Not every clone is retained; where verified, under half of the shortfall comes from an unresolved V gene, and the cause of the rest is unknown. The V and J calls and the clone size are those of that table, but D and trimming were determined from the DNA. The sample data list about 180,000 clones, and roughly 87% of these were observed just once. The top ten hold less than 10% of the sample.

This clonotype was obtained from a woman in her 70s with COVID-19, enrolled during active disease. Sequencing was performed on peripheral blood. The rearranged chain carries TRBV5-5 and TRBJ2-5, with 8 bases matching TRBD1. CDR3 sequence: CASRKGQGQETQYF. The nucleotides read TGTGCCAGCAGGAAAGGACAGGGCCAAGAGACCCAGTACTTC. When the CDR3 is completed using the reference TRBV5-5 and TRBJ2-5 genes on either side, the full variable domain is DAGVTQSPTHLIKTRGQQVTLRCSPISGHKSVSWYQQVLGQGPQFIFQYYEKEERGRGNFPDRFSARQFPNYSSELNVNALLLGDSALYLCASRKGQGQETQYFGPGTRLLVL.